The subject of this entry is one T cell receptor beta chain. The source of the sample is a study of PD-L1 blockade in urothelial cancer. The trim removed 4 bases at V and 5 bases at J, leaving 3 bases unmatched. The CDR3 runs 13 residues. Germline V gives CDR1 SEHNR, CDR2 FQNEAQ (reference sequence). Indicated time point: peripheral blood 6 weeks after treatment start. Method: immunoSEQ multiplex PCR; TCRdb's copy keeps in-frame clones and lacks some. The table includes tens of thousands of clones, around 87% detected once. The rearrangement links TRBV7-9 to TRBJ2-3; 7 bases agree with TRBD1. The source was PBMCs, collected around atezolizumab (anti-PD-L1) treatment. This TCR came from a man in his fifties or sixties with urothelial cancer. CDR3 amino acids: CASSSTGLDTQYF. CDR3 coding DNA: TGTGCCAGCAGCTCGACAGGGTTAGATACGCAGTATTTT.